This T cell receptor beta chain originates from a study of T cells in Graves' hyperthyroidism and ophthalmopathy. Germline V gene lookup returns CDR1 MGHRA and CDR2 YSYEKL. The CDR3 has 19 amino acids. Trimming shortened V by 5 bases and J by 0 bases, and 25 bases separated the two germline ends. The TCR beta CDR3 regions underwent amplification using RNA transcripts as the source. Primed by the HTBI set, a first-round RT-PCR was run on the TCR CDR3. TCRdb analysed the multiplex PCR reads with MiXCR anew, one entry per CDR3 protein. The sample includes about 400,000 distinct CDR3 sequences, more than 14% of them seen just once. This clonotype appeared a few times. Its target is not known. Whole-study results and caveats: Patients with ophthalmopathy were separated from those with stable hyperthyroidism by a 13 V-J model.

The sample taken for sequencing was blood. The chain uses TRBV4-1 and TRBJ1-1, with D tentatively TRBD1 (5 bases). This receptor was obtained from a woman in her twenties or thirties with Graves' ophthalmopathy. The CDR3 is CASSVLRGTAGFMNTEAFF. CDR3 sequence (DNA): TGCGCCAGCAGCGTTCTAAGAGGGACGGCGGGTTTTATGAACACTGAAGCTTTCTTT.